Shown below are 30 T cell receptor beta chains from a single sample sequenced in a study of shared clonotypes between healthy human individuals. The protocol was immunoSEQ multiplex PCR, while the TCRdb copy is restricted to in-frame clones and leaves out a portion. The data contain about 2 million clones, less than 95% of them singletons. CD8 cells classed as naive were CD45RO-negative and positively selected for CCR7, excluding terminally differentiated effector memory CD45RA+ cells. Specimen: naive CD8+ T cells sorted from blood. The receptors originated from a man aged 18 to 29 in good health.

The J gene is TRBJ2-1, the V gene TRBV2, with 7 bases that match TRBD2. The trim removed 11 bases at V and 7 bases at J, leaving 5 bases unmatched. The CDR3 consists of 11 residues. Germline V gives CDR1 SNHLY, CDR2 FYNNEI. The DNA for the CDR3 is TGTGCCGCGGGAGTTCTGAATGAGCAGTTCTTC. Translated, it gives CAAGVLNEQFF.

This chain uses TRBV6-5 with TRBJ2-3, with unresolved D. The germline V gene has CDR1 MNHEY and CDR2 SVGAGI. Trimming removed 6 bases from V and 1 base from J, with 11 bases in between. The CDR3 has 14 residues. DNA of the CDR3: TGTGCCAGCAGCTGGGGTCCCGGCACAGATACGCAGTATTTT. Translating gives CASSWGPGTDTQYF.

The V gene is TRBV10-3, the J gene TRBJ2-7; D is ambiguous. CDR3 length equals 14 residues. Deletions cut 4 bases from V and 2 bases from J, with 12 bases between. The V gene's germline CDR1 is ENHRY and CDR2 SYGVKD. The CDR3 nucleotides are TGTGCCATCAGTGGGGCAGATGAAACCTACGAGCAGTACTTC. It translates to CAISGADETYEQYF.

DNA for the CDR3: TGTGCCACCTCCCGGGTAGCGGGCTACGAGCAGTACTTC. This gives the protein CATSRVAGYEQYF. This chain links TRBV2 with TRBJ2-7, with 7 bases aligning to TRBD2. CDR3 length: 13 residues. Unmatched junction bases numbered 9, after V lost 10 bases and J lost 3 bases. Germline lookup yields CDR1 SNHLY and CDR2 FYNNEI.

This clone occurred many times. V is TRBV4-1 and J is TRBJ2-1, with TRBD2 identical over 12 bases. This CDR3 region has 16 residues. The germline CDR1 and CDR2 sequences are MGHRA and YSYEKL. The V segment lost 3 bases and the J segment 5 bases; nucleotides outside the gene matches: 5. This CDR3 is CASSHPTSGGHNEQFF. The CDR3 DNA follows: TGCGCCAGCAGCCACCCGACTAGCGGGGGTCACAATGAGCAGTTCTTC.

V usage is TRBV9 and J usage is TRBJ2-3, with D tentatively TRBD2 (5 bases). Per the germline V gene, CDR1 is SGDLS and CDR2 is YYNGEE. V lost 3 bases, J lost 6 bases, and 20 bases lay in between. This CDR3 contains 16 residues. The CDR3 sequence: CASSGGIRLIGDTQYF. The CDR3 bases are TGTGCCAGCAGCGGAGGGATCCGGCTGATAGGGGATACGCAGTATTTT.

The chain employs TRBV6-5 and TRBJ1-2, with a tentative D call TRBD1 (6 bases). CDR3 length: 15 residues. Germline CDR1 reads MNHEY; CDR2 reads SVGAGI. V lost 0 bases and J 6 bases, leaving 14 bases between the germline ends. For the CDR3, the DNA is TGTGCCAGCAGTTACTCGAAAGGGGGAGGAGATGGCTACACCTTC. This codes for CASSYSKGGGDGYTF.

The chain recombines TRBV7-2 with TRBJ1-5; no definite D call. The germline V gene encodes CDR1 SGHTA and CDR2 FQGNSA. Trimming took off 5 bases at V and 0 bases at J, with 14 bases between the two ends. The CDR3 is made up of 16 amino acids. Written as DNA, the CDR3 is TGTGCCAGCAGCCCCCAGGACGTCGATAGCAATCAGCCCCAGCATTTT. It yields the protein CASSPQDVDSNQPQHF.

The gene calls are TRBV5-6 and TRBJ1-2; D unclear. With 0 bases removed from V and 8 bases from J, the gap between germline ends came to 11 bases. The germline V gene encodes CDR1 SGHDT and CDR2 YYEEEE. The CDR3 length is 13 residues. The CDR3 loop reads CASSLGAQGGYTF. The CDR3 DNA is TGTGCCAGCAGCTTGGGTGCCCAAGGGGGCTACACCTTC.

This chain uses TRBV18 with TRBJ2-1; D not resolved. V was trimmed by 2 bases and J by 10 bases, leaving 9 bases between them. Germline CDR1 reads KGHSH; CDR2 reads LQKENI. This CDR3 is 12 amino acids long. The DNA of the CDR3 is TGTGCCAGCTCACCAACGAGCGAAGAGCAGTTCTTC. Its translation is CASSPTSEEQFF.

CDR3: CASSYAGGLSYNEQFF. In DNA, the CDR3 is TGTGCCAGCAGCTATGCGGGGGGGCTGTCCTACAATGAGCAGTTCTTC. V usage is TRBV7-9 and J usage is TRBJ2-1, with 9 bases matching TRBD2. CDR1 is SEHNR, CDR2 FQNEAQ, per germline (reference sequence). The CDR3 loop spans 16 amino acids. Losses at the gene ends were 4 bases for V and 1 base for J; bases not matched to a gene: 5.

CDR3 sequence (DNA): TGCAGCGTTACCCAGTGGGGGGCCCAAGAGACCCAGTACTTC. This encodes CSVTQWGAQETQYF. The chain links TRBV29-1 to TRBJ2-5; D may match TRBD1 or TRBD2 (6 bases each). CDR1 SQVTM and CDR2 ANQGSEA come from the germline V gene. Trimming shortened V by 5 bases and J by 1 base, and 14 bases separated the two germline ends. This CDR3 region has 14 residues.

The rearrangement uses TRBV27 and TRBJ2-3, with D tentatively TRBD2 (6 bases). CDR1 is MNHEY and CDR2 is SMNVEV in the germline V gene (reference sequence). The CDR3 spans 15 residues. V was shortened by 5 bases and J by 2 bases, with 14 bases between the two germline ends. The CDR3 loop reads CASSAAGFDTDTQYF. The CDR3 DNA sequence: TGTGCCAGCAGTGCGGCGGGGTTTGACACAGATACGCAGTATTTT.

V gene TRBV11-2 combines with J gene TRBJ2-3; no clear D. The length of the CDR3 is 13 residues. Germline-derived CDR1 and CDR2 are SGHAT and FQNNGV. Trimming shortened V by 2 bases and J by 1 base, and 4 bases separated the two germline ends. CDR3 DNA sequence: TGTGCCAGCAGCTTATCTGGCACAGATACGCAGTATTTT. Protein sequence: CASSLSGTDTQYF.

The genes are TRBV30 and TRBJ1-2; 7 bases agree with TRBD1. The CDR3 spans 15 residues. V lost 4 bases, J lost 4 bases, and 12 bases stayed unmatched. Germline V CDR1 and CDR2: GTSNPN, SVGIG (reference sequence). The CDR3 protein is CAWTILGQVTYGYTF. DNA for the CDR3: TGTGCCTGGACCATCCTCGGACAGGTGACCTATGGCTACACCTTC.

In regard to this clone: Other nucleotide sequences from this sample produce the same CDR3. The CDR3 reads CASSERGAGYGYTF. The CDR3 DNA reads as TGTGCCAGCAGTGAACGGGGGGCTGGCTATGGCTACACCTTC. This chain joins TRBV6-1 and TRBJ1-2, with D perhaps TRBD1 (6 bases). This CDR3 is 14 amino acids long. Germline-derived CDR1 and CDR2 are MNHNS and SASEGT. The V end was cut by 2 bases, the J end by 4 bases, with 11 bases between.

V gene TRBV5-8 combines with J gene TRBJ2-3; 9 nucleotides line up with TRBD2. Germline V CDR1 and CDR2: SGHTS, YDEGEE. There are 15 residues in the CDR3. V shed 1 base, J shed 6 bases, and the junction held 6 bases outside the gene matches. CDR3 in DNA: TGTGCCAGCAGCTTGTTAGCGGGGGTTGGGGATACGCAGTATTTT. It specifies CASSLLAGVGDTQYF.

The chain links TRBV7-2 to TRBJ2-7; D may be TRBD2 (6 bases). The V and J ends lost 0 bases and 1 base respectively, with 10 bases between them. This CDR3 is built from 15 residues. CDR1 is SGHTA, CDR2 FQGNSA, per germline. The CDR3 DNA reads TGTGCCAGCAGCTTAGCTAGCGGCAGATCCTACGAGCAGTACTTC. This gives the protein CASSLASGRSYEQYF.

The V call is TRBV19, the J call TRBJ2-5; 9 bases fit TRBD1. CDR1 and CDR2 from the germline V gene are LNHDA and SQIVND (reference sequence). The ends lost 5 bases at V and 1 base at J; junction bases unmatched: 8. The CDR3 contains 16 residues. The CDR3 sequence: CASSRSDRGIQETQYF. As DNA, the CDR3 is TGTGCCAGTAGTCGGTCGGACAGGGGAATCCAAGAGACCCAGTACTTC.

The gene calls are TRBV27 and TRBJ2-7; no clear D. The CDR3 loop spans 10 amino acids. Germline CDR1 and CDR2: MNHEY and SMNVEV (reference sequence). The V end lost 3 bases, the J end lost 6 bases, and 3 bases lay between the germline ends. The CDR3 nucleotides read TGTGCCAGCAGTTTGGCCGAGCAGTACTTC. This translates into CASSLAEQYF.

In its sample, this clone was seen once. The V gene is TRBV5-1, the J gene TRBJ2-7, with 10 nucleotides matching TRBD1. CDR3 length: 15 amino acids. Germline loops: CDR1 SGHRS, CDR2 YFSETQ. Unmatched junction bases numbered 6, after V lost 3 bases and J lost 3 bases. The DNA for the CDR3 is TGCGCCAGCAGCTCCTCCGGGACAGGGGTCTACGAGCAGTACTTC. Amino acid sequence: CASSSSGTGVYEQYF.

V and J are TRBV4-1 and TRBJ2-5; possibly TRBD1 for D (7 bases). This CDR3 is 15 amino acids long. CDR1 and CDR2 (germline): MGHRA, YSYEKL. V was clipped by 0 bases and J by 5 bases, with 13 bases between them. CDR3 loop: CASSQEGPGGETQYF. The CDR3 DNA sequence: TGCGCCAGCAGCCAAGAGGGCCCAGGGGGGGAGACCCAGTACTTC.

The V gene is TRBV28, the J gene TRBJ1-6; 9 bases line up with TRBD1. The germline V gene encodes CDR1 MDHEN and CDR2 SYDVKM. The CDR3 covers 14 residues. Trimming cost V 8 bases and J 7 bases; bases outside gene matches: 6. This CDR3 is CASLSDRGNSPLHF. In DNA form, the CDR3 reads TGTGCCAGCCTATCGGACAGGGGAAATTCACCCCTCCACTTT.

The CDR3: CANNSLGGPGELFF. As DNA, the CDR3 is TGTGCCAACAACTCCCTTGGGGGACCTGGGGAGCTGTTTTTT. The gene calls are TRBV7-2 and TRBJ2-2; possibly TRBD1 or TRBD2 for D (5 bases each). V lost 10 bases and J 8 bases, leaving 20 bases between the germline ends. This CDR3 has 14 amino acids. The germline V gene has CDR1 SGHTA and CDR2 FQGNSA.

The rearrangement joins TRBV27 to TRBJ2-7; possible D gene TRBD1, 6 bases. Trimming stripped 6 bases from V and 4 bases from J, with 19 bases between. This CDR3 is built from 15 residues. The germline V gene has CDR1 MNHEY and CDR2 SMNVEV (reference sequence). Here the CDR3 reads CASSYFPGTQYEQYF. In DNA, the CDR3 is TGTGCCAGCAGCTACTTCCCCGGGACACAGTACGAGCAGTACTTC.

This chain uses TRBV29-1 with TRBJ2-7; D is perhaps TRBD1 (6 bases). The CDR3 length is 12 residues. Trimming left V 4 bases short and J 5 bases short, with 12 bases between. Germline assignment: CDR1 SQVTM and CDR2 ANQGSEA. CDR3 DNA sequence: TGCAGCGTTGTCATACAGGGCGACGAGCAGTACTTC. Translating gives CSVVIQGDEQYF.

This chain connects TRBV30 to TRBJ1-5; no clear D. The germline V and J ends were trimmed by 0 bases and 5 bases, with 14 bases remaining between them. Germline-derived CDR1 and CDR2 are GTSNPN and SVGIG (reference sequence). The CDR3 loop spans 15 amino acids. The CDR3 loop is CAWSVGVGSHQPQHF. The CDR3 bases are TGTGCCTGGAGTGTAGGTGTCGGGTCCCATCAGCCCCAGCATTTT.

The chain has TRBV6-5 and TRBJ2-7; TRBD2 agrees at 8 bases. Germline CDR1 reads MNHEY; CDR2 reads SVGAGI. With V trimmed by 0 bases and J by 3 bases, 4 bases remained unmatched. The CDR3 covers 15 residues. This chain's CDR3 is CASSYSVAGNYEQYF. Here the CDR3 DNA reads TGTGCCAGCAGTTACTCGGTAGCGGGAAACTACGAGCAGTACTTC.

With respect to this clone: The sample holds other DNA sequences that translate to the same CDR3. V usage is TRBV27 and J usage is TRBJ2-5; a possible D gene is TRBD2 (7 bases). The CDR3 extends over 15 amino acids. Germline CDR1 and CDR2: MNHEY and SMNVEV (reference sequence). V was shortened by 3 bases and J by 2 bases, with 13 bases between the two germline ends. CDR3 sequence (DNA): TGTGCCAGCAGTTTGGGGCGGGGGCTGCAAGAGACCCAGTACTTC. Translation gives CASSLGRGLQETQYF.

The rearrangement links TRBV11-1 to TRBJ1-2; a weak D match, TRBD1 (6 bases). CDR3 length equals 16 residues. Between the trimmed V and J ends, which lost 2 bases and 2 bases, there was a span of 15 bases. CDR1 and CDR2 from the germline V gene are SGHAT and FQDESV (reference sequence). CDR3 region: CASSLSSLGGNYGYTF. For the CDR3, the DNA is TGTGCCAGCAGCTTATCGTCACTTGGGGGCAACTATGGCTACACCTTC.